Given below is one T cell receptor (beta chain) in context. V was clipped by 1 base and J by 7 bases; unmatched bases: 4. Germline values: CDR1 KGHSH, CDR2 LQKENI. The CDR3 is made up of 14 amino acids. This entry belongs to a study of blood T cell repertoires in COVID-19. Study background: The cDNA or gDNA used as material had been derived from T cells, B-cell-depleted T cells, or PBMCs.

As originally analysed: Counts of nucleated cells, estimated from reference gene primer amplification, were obtained. Using immunoSEQ multiplex PCR, the repertoire was profiled, and TCRdb retains in-frame clones only, with some absent. The V and J calls and the clone size are those of that table, but D and trimming were determined from the DNA. The sample lists about 170,000 clones, roughly 81% occurring once. Enrollment of patients from Seattle took place during active infection, with longitudinal follow-up. The chain carries TRBV18 and TRBJ2-1, with 7 bases aligning to TRBD1. The sequence came from an elderly woman with COVID-19, enrolled during active disease. Sequenced input: peripheral blood. The CDR3 nucleotides are TGTGCCAGCTCACCACTGGGACAGAGAAATGAGCAGTTCTTC. Residues: CASSPLGQRNEQFF. Looking up the rest from reference TRBV18 and TRBJ2-1 gives the full variable domain: NAGVMQNPRHLVRRRGQEARLRCSPMKGHSHVYWYRQLPEEGLKFMVYLQKENIIDESGMPKERFSAEFPKEGPSILRIQQVVRGDSAAYFCASSPLGQRNEQFFGPGTRLTVL.